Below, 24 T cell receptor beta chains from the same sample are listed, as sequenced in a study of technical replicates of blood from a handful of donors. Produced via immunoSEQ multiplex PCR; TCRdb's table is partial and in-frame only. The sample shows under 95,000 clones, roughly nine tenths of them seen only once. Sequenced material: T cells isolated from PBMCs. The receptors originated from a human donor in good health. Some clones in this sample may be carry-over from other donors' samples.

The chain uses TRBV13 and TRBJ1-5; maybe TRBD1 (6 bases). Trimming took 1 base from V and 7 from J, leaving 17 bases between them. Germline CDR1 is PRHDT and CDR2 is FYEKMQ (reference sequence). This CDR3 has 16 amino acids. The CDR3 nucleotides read TGTGCCAGCAGCTTAGCGAGGGGGGGGCGTCGGCAGCCCCAGCATTTT. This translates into CASSLARGGRRQPQHF.

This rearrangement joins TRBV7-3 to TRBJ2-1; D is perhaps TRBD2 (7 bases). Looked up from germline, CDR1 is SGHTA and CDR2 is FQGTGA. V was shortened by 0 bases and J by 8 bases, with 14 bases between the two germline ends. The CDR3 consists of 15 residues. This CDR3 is CASSLTWGGLYEQFF. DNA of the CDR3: TGTGCCAGCAGCTTAACGTGGGGGGGGCTGTATGAGCAGTTCTTC.

The CDR3 is CSAEGRADGYTF. CDR3 nucleotide sequence: TGCAGCGCGGAGGGTAGGGCTGATGGCTACACCTTC. V usage is TRBV29-1 and J usage is TRBJ1-2; the D is unclear. Germline-derived CDR1 and CDR2 are SQVTM and ANQGSEA. This CDR3 is 12 amino acids long. The V end was cut by 7 bases, the J end by 6 bases, with 15 bases between.

The CDR3 sequence is CSLSDSLNTEAFF. The CDR3 region has the DNA TGCAGCCTATCGGACAGCCTAAACACTGAAGCTTTCTTT. The chain employs TRBV29-1 and TRBJ1-1; D might be TRBD1 (6 bases). From germline, CDR1 is SQVTM and CDR2 ANQGSEA. Trimming took 8 bases from V and 2 from J, leaving 15 bases between them. The CDR3 runs to 13 residues.

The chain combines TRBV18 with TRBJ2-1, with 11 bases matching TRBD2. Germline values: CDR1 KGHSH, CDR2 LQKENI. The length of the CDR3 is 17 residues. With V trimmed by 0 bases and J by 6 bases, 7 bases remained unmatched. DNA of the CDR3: TGTGCCAGCTCACCACCGATGGGGACTAGCGGTTTCAATGAGCAGTTCTTC. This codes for CASSPPMGTSGFNEQFF.

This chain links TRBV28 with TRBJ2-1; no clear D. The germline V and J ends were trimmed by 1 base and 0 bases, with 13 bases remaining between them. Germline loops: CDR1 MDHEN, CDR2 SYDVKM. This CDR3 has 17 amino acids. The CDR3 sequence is CASSLFLAPSSYNEQFF. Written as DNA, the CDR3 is TGTGCCAGCAGTTTATTCTTGGCCCCTAGCTCCTACAATGAGCAGTTCTTC.

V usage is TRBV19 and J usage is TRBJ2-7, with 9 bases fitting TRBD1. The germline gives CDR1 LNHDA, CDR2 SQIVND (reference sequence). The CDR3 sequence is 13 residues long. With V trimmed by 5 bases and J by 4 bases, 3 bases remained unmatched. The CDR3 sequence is CASSSGQGYEQYF. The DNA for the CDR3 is TGTGCCAGTAGTTCCGGACAGGGGTACGAGCAGTACTTC.

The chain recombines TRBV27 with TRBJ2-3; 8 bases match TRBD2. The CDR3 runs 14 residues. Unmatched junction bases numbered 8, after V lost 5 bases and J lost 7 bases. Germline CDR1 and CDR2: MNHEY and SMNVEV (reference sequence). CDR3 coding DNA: TGTGCCAGCAGTCCTCGGACTAGCAGGCATACGCAGTATTTT. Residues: CASSPRTSRHTQYF.

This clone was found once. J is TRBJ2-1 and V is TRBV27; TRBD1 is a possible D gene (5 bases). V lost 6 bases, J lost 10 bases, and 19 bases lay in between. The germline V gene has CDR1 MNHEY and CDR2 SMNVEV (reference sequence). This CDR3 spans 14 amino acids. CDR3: CASSKVPGSAEQFF. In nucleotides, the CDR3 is TGTGCCAGCAGCAAAGTTCCAGGGTCAGCGGAGCAGTTCTTC.

The CDR3 region has the DNA TGCGCCAGCAGCACCACGACAGGGAACCAAGAGACCCAGTACTTC. Residues: CASSTTTGNQETQYF. The V call is TRBV5-1, the J call TRBJ2-5; 7 bases align to TRBD1. Trimming removed 4 bases from V and 0 bases from J; junction bases left unmatched: 6. The V gene's germline CDR1 is SGHRS and CDR2 YFSETQ. This CDR3 region has 15 residues.

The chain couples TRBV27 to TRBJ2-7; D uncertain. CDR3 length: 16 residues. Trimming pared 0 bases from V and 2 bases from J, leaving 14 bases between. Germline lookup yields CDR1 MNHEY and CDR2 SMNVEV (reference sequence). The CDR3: CASSLSVGMTAYEQYF. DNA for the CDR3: TGTGCCAGCAGTTTATCGGTGGGCATGACCGCCTACGAGCAGTACTTC.

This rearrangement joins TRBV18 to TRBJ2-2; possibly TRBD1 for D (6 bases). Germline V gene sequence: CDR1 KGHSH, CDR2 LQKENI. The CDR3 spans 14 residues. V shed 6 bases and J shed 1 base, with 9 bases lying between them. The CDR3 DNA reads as TGTGCCAGCTCCCCGGACAGGAACACCGGGGAGCTGTTTTTT. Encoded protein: CASSPDRNTGELFF.

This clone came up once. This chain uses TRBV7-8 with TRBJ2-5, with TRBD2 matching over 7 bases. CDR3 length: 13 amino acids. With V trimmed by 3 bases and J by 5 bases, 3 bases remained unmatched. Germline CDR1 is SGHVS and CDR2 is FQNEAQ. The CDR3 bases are TGTGCCAGCAGCTTTCTGGGGGGGGAGACCCAGTACTTC. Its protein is CASSFLGGETQYF.

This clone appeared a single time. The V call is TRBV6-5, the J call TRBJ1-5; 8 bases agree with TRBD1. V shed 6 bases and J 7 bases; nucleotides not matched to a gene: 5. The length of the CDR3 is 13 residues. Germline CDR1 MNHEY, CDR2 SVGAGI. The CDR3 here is CASSPGGGQPQHF. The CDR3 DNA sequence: TGTGCCAGCAGCCCAGGGGGCGGCCAGCCCCAGCATTTT.

CDR3 bases: TGCGCCAGCACGGCGGCGGAGACCCAGTACTTC. This sequence encodes CASTAAETQYF. The V gene is TRBV5-1, the J gene TRBJ2-5; no reliable D call. Germline loops: CDR1 SGHRS, CDR2 YFSETQ. Trimming removed 6 bases at V and 5 bases at J, with 8 bases between. The length of the CDR3 is 11 residues.

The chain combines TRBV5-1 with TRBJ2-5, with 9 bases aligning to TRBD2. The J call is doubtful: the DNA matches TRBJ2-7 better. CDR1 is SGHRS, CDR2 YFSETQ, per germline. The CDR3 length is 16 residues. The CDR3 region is CASRREGRGGEYEQYF. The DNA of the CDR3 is TGCGCCAGCAGGCGGGAAGGGCGGGGGGGCGAGTACGAGCAGTACTTC.

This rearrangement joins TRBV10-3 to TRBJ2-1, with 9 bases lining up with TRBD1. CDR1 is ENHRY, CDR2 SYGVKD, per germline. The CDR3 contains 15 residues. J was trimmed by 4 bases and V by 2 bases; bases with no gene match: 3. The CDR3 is CAISERGTGYNEQFF. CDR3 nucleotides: TGTGCCATCAGTGAGAGAGGGACAGGGTACAATGAGCAGTTCTTC.

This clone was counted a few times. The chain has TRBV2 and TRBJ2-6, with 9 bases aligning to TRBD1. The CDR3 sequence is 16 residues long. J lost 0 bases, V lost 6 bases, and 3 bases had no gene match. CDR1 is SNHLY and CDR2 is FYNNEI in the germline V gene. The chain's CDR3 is CASSPTGGSGANVLTF. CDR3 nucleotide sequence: TGTGCCAGCAGCCCGACAGGGGGCTCTGGGGCCAACGTCCTGACTTTC.

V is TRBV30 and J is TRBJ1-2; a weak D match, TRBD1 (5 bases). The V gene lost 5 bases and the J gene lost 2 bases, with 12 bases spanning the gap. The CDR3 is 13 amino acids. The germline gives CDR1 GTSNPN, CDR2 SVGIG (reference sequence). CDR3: CAWGNGQNYGYTF. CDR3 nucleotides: TGTGCCTGGGGGAACGGACAAAACTATGGCTACACCTTC.

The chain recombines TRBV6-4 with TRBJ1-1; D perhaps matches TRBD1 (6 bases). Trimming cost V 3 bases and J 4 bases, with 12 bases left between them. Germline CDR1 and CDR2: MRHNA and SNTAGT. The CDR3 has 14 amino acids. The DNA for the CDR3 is TGTGCCAGCAGTGAAGAAGGGGGGGTCACTGAAGCTTTCTTT. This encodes CASSEEGGVTEAFF.

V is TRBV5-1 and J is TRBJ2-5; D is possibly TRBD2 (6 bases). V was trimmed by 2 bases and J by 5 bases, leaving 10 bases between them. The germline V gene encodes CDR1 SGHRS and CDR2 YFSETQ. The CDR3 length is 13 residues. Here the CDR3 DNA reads TGCGCCAGCAGCTTCGGGAGCGGGGAGACCCAGTACTTC. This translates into CASSFGSGETQYF.

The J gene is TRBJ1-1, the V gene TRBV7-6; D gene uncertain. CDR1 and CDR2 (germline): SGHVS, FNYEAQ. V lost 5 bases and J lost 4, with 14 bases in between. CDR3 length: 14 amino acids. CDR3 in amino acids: CASSPRGLGTEAFF. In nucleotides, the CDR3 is TGTGCCAGCAGCCCGCGCGGTTTGGGCACTGAAGCTTTCTTT. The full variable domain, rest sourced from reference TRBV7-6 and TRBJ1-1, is GAGVSQSPRYKVTKRGQDVALRCDPISGHVSLYWYRQALGQGPEFLTYFNYEAQQDKSGLPNDRFSAERPEGSISTLTIQRTEQRDSAMYRCASSPRGLGTEAFFGQGTRLTVV.

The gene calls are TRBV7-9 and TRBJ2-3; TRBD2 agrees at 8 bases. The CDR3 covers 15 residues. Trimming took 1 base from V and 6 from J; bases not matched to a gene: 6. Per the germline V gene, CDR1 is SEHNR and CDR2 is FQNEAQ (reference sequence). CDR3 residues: CASSLDGTSADTQYF. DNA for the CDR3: TGTGCCAGCAGCTTAGACGGGACTAGTGCTGATACGCAGTATTTT.

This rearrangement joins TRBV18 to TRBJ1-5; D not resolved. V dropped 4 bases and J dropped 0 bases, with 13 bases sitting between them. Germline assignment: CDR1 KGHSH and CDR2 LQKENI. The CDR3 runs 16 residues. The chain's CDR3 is CASSLKQIYSNQPQHF. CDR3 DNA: TGTGCCAGCTCACTTAAACAGATCTATAGCAATCAGCCCCAGCATTTT.